A single sample gave rise to the 7 T cell receptor beta chains below, sequenced in a study of neurological immune-mediated disorders. TCRdb analysed the 5' RACE reads with MiXCR anew, one entry per CDR3 protein. The sample contains tens of thousands of distinct CDR3 sequences, approximately 4.1% of which appear only once. Sequencing input: PBMCs. The receptor source for this set is a man aged 25-40 years with multiple sclerosis.

This clonotype has ten or more counts. The V call is TRBV20-1, the J call TRBJ2-1; 7 bases match TRBD1. The V and J ends lost 8 bases and 4 bases, in that order; junction bases with no gene match: 11. CDR1 DFQATT and CDR2 SNEGSKA come from the germline V gene (reference sequence). The CDR3 consists of 14 residues. The CDR3 loop is CSRSKGQQYNEQFF. The DNA of the CDR3 is TGCAGTCGGAGTAAGGGACAGCAATACAATGAGCAGTTCTTC.

This clonotype has a count of ten or more. One end of the junction does not line up with germline, which may come from a read error. The V and J genes are TRBV7-9 and TRBJ2-1, with 11 positions matching TRBD2. Per germline, CDR1 SEHNR and CDR2 FQNEAQ (reference sequence). The CDR3 spans 15 residues. CDR3 residues: CASSLARASGGQVVF. DNA for the CDR3: TGTGCCAGCAGCTTAGCTCGGGCTAGCGGGGGGCAAGTGGTCTTC.

This clonotype appeared many times. This chain connects TRBV4-1 to TRBJ2-2; 10 bases are a match to TRBD2. The CDR3 is made up of 15 amino acids. The germline V gene has CDR1 MGHRA and CDR2 YSYEKL. V lost 3 bases and J lost 7; bases outside the gene matches: 5. This CDR3 reads CASSQIAGGIGELFF. CDR3 coding DNA: TGCGCCAGCAGCCAGATAGCGGGGGGAATCGGGGAGCTGTTTTTT.

This clonotype was picked up many times. V is TRBV12-3 or TRBV12-4 and J is TRBJ1-1, with D unclear. V was trimmed by 8 bases and J by 2 bases, leaving 24 bases between them. This CDR3 comprises 17 residues. CDR3 DNA: TGTGCCAGCGAAATTGGGTCCATCCATACACCAAACACTGAAGCTTTCTTT. As protein: CASEIGSIHTPNTEAFF.

This clonotype was found many times. This rearrangement joins TRBV10-2 to TRBJ1-6; weak D call: TRBD1 (5 bases). The CDR3 consists of 17 residues. V shed 3 bases and J shed 1 base, with 13 bases lying between them. CDR1 and CDR2 (germline): WSHSY, SAAADI. This chain's CDR3 is CASSDRGARSYNSPLHF. DNA of the CDR3: TGCGCCAGCAGTGATAGAGGGGCAAGGTCCTATAATTCACCCCTCCACTTT.

This clonotype occurred many times. The gene calls are TRBV12-3 or TRBV12-4 and TRBJ1-2, with TRBD1 as a possible D gene (5 bases). CDR3 length: 15 residues. Between the trimmed V and J ends, which lost 8 bases and 4 bases, there was a span of 20 bases. CDR3 loop: CASGVLTDTAYGYTF. The CDR3 nucleotides read TGTGCCAGCGGGGTATTAACGGACACCGCCTATGGCTACACCTTC.

This clonotype was seen a handful of times. The rearrangement uses TRBV30 and TRBJ1-1; D gene ambiguous. The germline V gene has CDR1 GTSNPN and CDR2 SVGIG (reference sequence). The CDR3 is 11 residues long. Trimming left V 7 bases short and J 3 bases short, with 9 bases between. CDR3 nucleotides: TGTGCCTATCAAGCCCACACTGAAGCTTTCTTT. Protein sequence: CAYQAHTEAFF. The whole variable domain, remainder taken from reference TRBV30 and TRBJ1-1, is SQTIHQWPATLVQPVGSPLSLECTVEGTSNPNLYWYRQAAGRGLQLLFYSVGIGQISSEVPQNLSASRPQDRQFILSSKKLLLSDSGFYLCAYQAHTEAFFGQGTRLTVV.